This entry lists 18 T cell receptor beta chains sequenced from one sample in a study of shared clonotypes between healthy human individuals. Assay used: immunoSEQ multiplex PCR; TCRdb lists only in-frame clones, some missing. The sample holds 1.6 million or so clones, around 98.5% seen once. Sequenced material: naive CD4+ T cells sorted from blood. As for subset: CD45RA+ positively selected. These receptors were obtained from a man aged 25 to 40 in good health.

This chain connects TRBV5-1 to TRBJ2-6; the match to TRBD2 covers 9 bases. The CDR3 extends over 17 amino acids. With 2 bases clipped from V and 1 base from J, the junction kept 4 bases outside the gene matches. Germline V gives CDR1 SGHRS, CDR2 YFSETQ. The CDR3 bases are TGCGCCAGCAGCTTAGCGGGAGGAGGGTCTGGGGCCAACGTCCTGACTTTC. Translated, it gives CASSLAGGGSGANVLTF.

The rearrangement uses TRBV5-4 and TRBJ2-6; D is ambiguous. CDR1 and CDR2 (germline): SGHNT, YYREEE (reference sequence). Trimming took off 7 bases at V and 4 bases at J, with 6 bases between the two ends. The CDR3 loop spans 12 amino acids. CDR3 region: CASALGANVLTF. For the CDR3, the DNA is TGTGCCAGCGCCTTGGGGGCCAACGTCCTGACTTTC.

In nucleotides, the CDR3 is TGTGCCACCAGCAGAGTGGACGCGGGGGCAGGCAATCAGCCCCAGCATTTT. Protein sequence: CATSRVDAGAGNQPQHF. The rearrangement links TRBV15 to TRBJ1-5; maybe TRBD1 (6 bases). From germline, CDR1 is LNHNV and CDR2 YYDKDF (reference sequence). There are 17 residues in the CDR3. The V end lost 1 base, the J end lost 2 bases, and 15 bases lay between the germline ends.

On this clone itself: Additional DNA sequences in this sample encode the identical CDR3. Here the CDR3 reads CASSVGLSYEQYF. The DNA for the CDR3 is TGTGCCAGCAGCGTAGGACTCTCCTACGAGCAGTACTTC. The chain couples TRBV9 to TRBJ2-7; no reliable D call. V lost 0 bases and J lost 0, with 4 bases in between. Germline-derived CDR1 and CDR2 are SGDLS and YYNGEE. The CDR3 sequence is 13 residues long.

The chain uses TRBV10-1 and TRBJ2-5, with D perhaps given as TRBD1 or TRBD2 (5 bases each). From germline, CDR1 is WNHNN and CDR2 SYGVQD (reference sequence). Trimming shortened V by 5 bases and J by 4 bases, and 11 bases separated the two germline ends. The CDR3 extends over 13 amino acids. The DNA of the CDR3 is TGCGCCAGCAGTAGGGGCGAGGGAGAGACCCAGTACTTC. Protein: CASSRGEGETQYF.

The V call is TRBV28, the J call TRBJ2-7; 9 nucleotides match TRBD2. Germline-derived CDR1 and CDR2 are MDHEN and SYDVKM. With 1 base clipped from V and 5 bases from J, the junction kept 9 bases outside the gene matches. The CDR3 length is 16 residues. The CDR3 spells CASSLLGGRDRNEQYF. Written as DNA, the CDR3 is TGTGCCAGCAGTTTATTGGGCGGGAGGGACAGAAACGAGCAGTACTTC.

The chain has TRBV10-3 and TRBJ2-7; 7 nucleotides agree with TRBD1. The V gene's germline CDR1 is ENHRY and CDR2 SYGVKD. Trimming at V came to 10 bases and at J to 5 bases, leaving 11 bases not matched to a gene. CDR3 length: 13 amino acids. The CDR3 bases are TGTGCCACTCAGGGGGATAGTGACAACGAGCAGTACTTC. Its protein product is CATQGDSDNEQYF.

The CDR3 DNA reads TGTGCCAGCAGCCCTCTGACTAGTCTCTCCTACGAGCAGTACTTC. Translated: CASSPLTSLSYEQYF. This chain links TRBV7-2 with TRBJ2-7; maybe TRBD2 (6 bases). Deletions cut 5 bases from V and 0 bases from J, with 14 bases between. Looked up from germline, CDR1 is SGHTA and CDR2 is FQGNSA. CDR3 length: 15 residues.

The chain is built from TRBV27 and TRBJ2-2; D is unresolved. Germline V CDR1 and CDR2: MNHEY, SMNVEV (reference sequence). Trimming removed 8 bases at V and 1 base at J, with 17 bases between. The CDR3 is 16 residues long. The CDR3 bases are TGTGCCAGCCGCCCGTCTTTAGGGCTGAACACCGGGGAGCTGTTTTTT. Translating gives CASRPSLGLNTGELFF.

The V call is TRBV7-2, the J call TRBJ2-5; D remains unclear. This CDR3 is built from 16 residues. Germline V gene sequence: CDR1 SGHTA, CDR2 FQGNSA. The V end lost 2 bases, the J end lost 5 bases, and 18 bases lay between the germline ends. The CDR3 sequence: CASSLLSDGLVETQYF. Written as DNA, the CDR3 is TGTGCCAGCAGCTTATTGAGCGACGGCCTAGTGGAGACCCAGTACTTC.

This clone was detected once. V usage is TRBV6-6 and J usage is TRBJ2-5; D remains unclear. With 5 bases removed from V and 1 base from J, the gap between germline ends came to 14 bases. This CDR3 spans 15 amino acids. In germline, CDR1 is MNHNY, CDR2 SVGAGI (reference sequence). CDR3 DNA sequence: TGTGCCAGCAGTCGTTGGTTGATGGGCCAAGAGACCCAGTACTTC. Protein: CASSRWLMGQETQYF.

The chain couples TRBV10-2 to TRBJ2-7, with 10 bases fitting TRBD2. V shed 7 bases and J 1 base; nucleotides not matched to a gene: 7. The CDR3 is 15 amino acids. Per the germline V gene, CDR1 is WSHSY and CDR2 is SAAADI. DNA of the CDR3: TGCGCCAGCATATTCCTAGCGGGAGTATCCTACGAGCAGTACTTC. This sequence encodes CASIFLAGVSYEQYF.

The V and J genes are TRBV7-9 and TRBJ2-7; D remains unclear. CDR3 length: 14 residues. CDR1 is SEHNR, CDR2 FQNEAQ, per germline (reference sequence). Trimming cost V 1 base and J 2 bases, with 9 bases left between them. CDR3 loop: CASSLDVLPYEQYF. The DNA for the CDR3 is TGTGCCAGCAGCTTAGATGTGTTACCCTACGAGCAGTACTTC.

V gene TRBV9 combines with J gene TRBJ2-1; TRBD2 matches 8 bases. The length of the CDR3 is 13 residues. Germline lookup yields CDR1 SGDLS and CDR2 YYNGEE. V gave up 4 bases and J gave up 4 bases; unmatched junction bases: 1. The CDR3: CASSPGGYNEQFF. The CDR3 nucleotides are TGTGCCAGCAGCCCGGGGGGGTACAATGAGCAGTTCTTC. The complete variable domain, with remaining parts taken from reference TRBV9 and TRBJ2-1, reads DSGVTQTPKHLITATGQRVTLRCSPRSGDLSVYWYQQSLDQGLQFLIQYYNGEERAKGNILERFSAQQFPDLHSELNLSSLELGDSALYFCASSPGGYNEQFFGPGTRLTVL.

The V gene is TRBV19, the J gene TRBJ2-1; 8 bases align to TRBD1. The J segment lost 2 bases and the V segment lost 5 bases, leaving 5 bases of the junction unmatched. The CDR3 is made up of 15 amino acids. Per germline, CDR1 LNHDA and CDR2 SQIVND (reference sequence). CDR3 DNA sequence: TGTGCCAGTAGTCCCCGACAGGGGACCTACAATGAGCAGTTCTTC. It is translated as CASSPRQGTYNEQFF.

This clone was recorded only once. The chain links TRBV5-1 to TRBJ2-1; TRBD2 matches at 9 bases. The CDR3 is made up of 17 amino acids. V was pared by 0 bases and J by 7 bases, with 11 bases of the junction left unmatched. The germline gives CDR1 SGHRS, CDR2 YFSETQ. The CDR3 is CASSLAVVGTSFNEQFF. The DNA of the CDR3 is TGCGCCAGCAGCTTGGCCGTAGTAGGGACTAGCTTTAATGAGCAGTTCTTC.

This clone was counted once. This chain uses TRBV4-3 with TRBJ2-5; TRBD2 aligns across 10 bases. The CDR3 is 22 amino acids. With 0 bases clipped from V and 4 bases from J, the junction kept 23 bases outside the gene matches. The germline V gene encodes CDR1 LGHNA and CDR2 YSLEER. DNA for the CDR3: TGCGCCAGCAGCCAAGATTATTTGGCAGGGGCCAGCTCTAGCGGGAGAAGAGAGACCCAGTACTTC. Translating gives CASSQDYLAGASSSGRRETQYF.

The chain combines TRBV27 with TRBJ2-7; D unclear. V lost 0 bases, J lost 6 bases, and 9 bases lay in between. The CDR3 has 13 amino acids. Looked up from germline, CDR1 is MNHEY and CDR2 is SMNVEV (reference sequence). CDR3 DNA: TGTGCCAGCAGTTTATCGTTAGGATCCGAGCAGTACTTC. It encodes CASSLSLGSEQYF.